A selection of T cell receptor beta chains follows, all from one sample in a study of beta chain features in type 1 diabetes. Here immunoSEQ multiplex PCR was the method, and the copy in TCRdb shows in-frame clones only, minus some. The profile shows around 53,000 clones, about 60% of them singletons. Sample: stem cell memory CD4+ T cells from blood. These receptor sequences come from a woman under 40 with type 1 diabetes. CDR3s include the opening cysteine and the closing phenylalanine or tryptophan. D genes are given only for firm matches. Clone size is given for some rows only: seen once, a few or many times, or a class if the clone is expanded.

v_gene	d_gene	j_gene	abundance	CDR3aa	CDR3nt
TRBV27	TRBD1	TRBJ1-5	once	CASSLSGQVKWSNQPQHF	TGTGCCAGCAGTTTATCGGGACAGGTCAAGTGGAGCAATCAGCCCCAGCATTTT
TRBV4-1	.	TRBJ1-1	few	CASSQGHVYTEAFF	TGCGCCAGCAGCCAAGGACACGTTTACACTGAAGCTTTCTTT
TRBV6-6	.	TRBJ2-1	once	CASSGRGNEQFF	TGTGCCAGCAGCGGAAGGGGGAATGAGCAGTTCTTC
TRBV19	TRBD2	TRBJ2-1	.	CASSNSGRANEQFF	TGTGCCAGTAGTAATAGCGGGAGGGCCAATGAGCAGTTCTTC
TRBV5-1	.	TRBJ2-3	once	CASIGGVYDTQYF	TGCGCCAGCATTGGTGGTGTCTACGATACGCAGTATTTT
TRBV28	TRBD1	TRBJ1-1	.	CASSPSPWTGGNTEAFF	TGTGCCAGCAGTCCTTCCCCTTGGACAGGGGGGAACACTGAAGCTTTCTTT
TRBV11-2	TRBD2	TRBJ2-1	.	CASNRFGRARNNEQFF	TGTGCCAGCAACCGATTCGGGAGGGCCCGTAACAATGAGCAGTTCTTC
TRBV7-2	TRBD1	TRBJ1-4	.	CASSRGQGGTNEKLFF	TGTGCCAGCAGCCGCGGACAGGGAGGGACTAATGAAAAACTGTTTTTT
TRBV19	.	TRBJ2-2	.	CASTKNTGIWGGELFF	TGTGCCAGTACGAAAAACACAGGGATATGGGGCGGGGAGCTGTTTTTT
TRBV29-1	TRBD2	TRBJ2-3	few	CSVGERDLSTQYF	TGCAGCGTTGGAGAGCGGGACCTTTCAACGCAGTATTTT
TRBV7-9	TRBD1	TRBJ2-1	few	CASSPPGQGHNEQFF	TGTGCCAGCAGCCCCCCGGGACAGGGCCACAATGAGCAGTTCTTC
TRBV6-1	TRBD1	TRBJ2-7	.	CASSPWTGGFYEQYF	TGTGCCAGCAGTCCCTGGACAGGGGGGTTCTACGAGCAGTACTTC
TRBV19	.	TRBJ1-5	few	CASSSYPGANQPQHF	TGTGCCAGTAGTAGTTACCCAGGGGCCAATCAGCCCCAGCATTTT
TRBV28	TRBD2	TRBJ2-2	once	CASSSAGGGTGELFF	TGTGCCAGCAGTTCCGCGGGAGGAGGCACCGGGGAGCTGTTTTTT
TRBV28	.	TRBJ1-2	few	CASSLRRYGYTF	TGTGCCAGCAGTTTAAGGAGATATGGCTACACCTTC
TRBV5-4	TRBD1	TRBJ2-6	.	CASSLGTGSNSGANVLTF	TGTGCCAGCAGCCTGGGGACAGGGTCTAATTCTGGGGCCAACGTCCTGACTTTC
TRBV9	.	TRBJ1-5	few	CASSANGQSNQPQHF	TGTGCCAGCAGCGCTAACGGACAGAGCAATCAGCCCCAGCATTTT
TRBV5-1	TRBD1	TRBJ1-1	few	CASSVQGENTEAFF	TGCGCCAGCAGCGTACAGGGGGAGAACACTGAAGCTTTCTTT
TRBV7-9	.	TRBJ2-7	few	CASSLAGVGGEQYF	TGTGCCAGCAGCTTAGCGGGAGTCGGGGGCGAGCAGTACTTC
TRBV29-1	TRBD2	TRBJ2-3	few	CSVDTSGSTDTQYF	TGCAGCGTTGATACTAGCGGGAGCACAGATACGCAGTATTTT
TRBV2	.	TRBJ1-5	once	CASSILGRGSQPQHF	TGTGCCAGCAGTATCCTTGGCAGGGGCTCTCAGCCCCAGCATTTT
TRBV5-1	.	TRBJ2-7	.	CASAPLARGYEQYF	TGCGCCAGCGCCCCCTTGGCCCGGGGCTACGAGCAGTACTTC
TRBV7-3	.	TRBJ2-2	.	CASSGPGTSNTGELFF	TGTGCCAGCAGCGGCCCCGGGACTTCCAACACCGGGGAGCTGTTTTTT
TRBV29-1	.	TRBJ2-3	few	CSVFGGTDTQYF	TGCAGCGTTTTCGGGGGCACAGATACGCAGTATTTT
TRBV28	TRBD2	TRBJ2-1	.	CASKAMTSGHNEQFF	TGTGCCAGCAAAGCGATGACTAGCGGGCACAATGAGCAGTTCTTC
TRBV6-1	TRBD1	TRBJ1-4	.	CASSSGQGDEKLFF	TGTGCCAGCAGTTCTGGACAGGGAGATGAAAAACTGTTTTTT
TRBV7-8	TRBD1	TRBJ2-2	.	CASSQLNRGTTGELFF	TGTGCCAGCAGCCAACTAAACAGGGGGACCACCGGGGAGCTGTTTTTT
TRBV2	TRBD1	TRBJ2-5	once	CASSGQGGGQETQYF	TGTGCCAGCAGCGGACAGGGGGGAGGCCAAGAGACCCAGTACTTC
TRBV28	TRBD1	TRBJ2-5	.	CASSSRTGGTGKTQYF	TGTGCCAGCAGTTCCCGGACAGGAGGTACGGGTAAGACCCAGTACTTC
TRBV28	.	TRBJ1-2	.	CASTSPSVGYGYTF	TGTGCCAGCACCAGTCCTAGTGTTGGGTATGGCTACACCTTC
TRBV5-1	.	TRBJ2-2	.	CASSPEVTYTGELFF	TGCGCCAGCAGCCCGGAGGTGACTTACACCGGGGAGCTGTTTTTT
TRBV2	.	TRBJ1-2	.	CASTWTVESGYTF	TGTGCCAGCACTTGGACAGTAGAAAGTGGCTACACCTTC
TRBV18	.	TRBJ1-5	.	CASSPEGDQPQHF	TGTGCCAGCTCACCAGAAGGGGATCAGCCCCAGCATTTT
TRBV7-3	TRBD2	TRBJ2-1	.	CASSLNSGGYHEQFF	TGTGCCAGCAGCTTAAACTCGGGAGGCTACCATGAGCAGTTCTTC
TRBV9	.	TRBJ1-1	few	CASSETLTGEQAFF	TGTGCCAGCAGCGAGACATTAACGGGAGAACAAGCTTTCTTT
TRBV2	.	TRBJ1-3	.	CASSRSHDRNTIYF	TGTGCCAGCAGCCGAAGCCATGACAGAAACACCATATATTTT
TRBV6-1	.	TRBJ1-1	.	CASSRVEEGNTEAFF	TGTGCCAGCAGCCGCGTGGAGGAGGGGAACACTGAAGCTTTCTTT
TRBV7-9	TRBD1	TRBJ2-7	.	CASSLVGQGGSYEQYF	TGTGCCAGCAGCTTAGTAGGACAGGGAGGATCCTACGAGCAGTACTTC
TRBV4-2	.	TRBJ1-1	once	CASSQALGGGTEAFF	TGTGCCAGCAGCCAAGCCTTGGGAGGGGGCACTGAAGCTTTCTTT
TRBV29-1	.	TRBJ2-3	.	CTIHPSYGGFGTDTQYF	TGCACCATACACCCAAGTTACGGGGGATTTGGCACAGATACGCAGTATTTT
TRBV2	TRBD1	TRBJ1-5	.	CASTRQGGDQPQHF	TGTGCCAGCACCCGACAGGGAGGCGACCAGCCCCAGCATTTT
TRBV2	TRBD1	TRBJ2-7	.	CASKGDRVSVLSEQYF	TGTGCCAGCAAGGGGGACAGGGTCTCGGTGCTTAGCGAGCAGTACTTC
TRBV5-1	.	TRBJ2-7	few	CASSSAGIVHEQYF	TGCGCCAGCAGCTCCGCAGGGATAGTGCACGAGCAGTACTTC
TRBV27	TRBD1	TRBJ1-1	.	CASTLVQGGTEAFF	TGTGCCAGCACCTTAGTCCAGGGGGGCACTGAAGCTTTCTTT
TRBV5-1	.	TRBJ2-6	few	CASSLAVSSGANVLTF	TGCGCCAGCAGCCTTGCGGTTAGCTCTGGGGCCAACGTCCTGACTTTC
TRBV4-2	TRBD2	TRBJ2-7	.	CASSRGLSEQYF	TGTGCCAGCAGCCGGGGACTAAGTGAGCAGTACTTC
TRBV21-1	.	TRBJ2-6	.	CASTGYGANVLTF	TGTGCCAGCACAGGATATGGGGCCAACGTCCTGACTTTC
TRBV28	TRBD2	TRBJ2-1	.	CASKAMEKGLVDEQFF	TGTGCCAGCAAAGCCATGGAGAAGGGACTAGTCGATGAGCAGTTCTTC
TRBV6-6	.	TRBJ2-3	.	CASSYGADNTDTQYF	TGTGCCAGCAGTTACGGGGCCGACAACACAGATACGCAGTATTTT
TRBV18	.	TRBJ2-7	.	CASSPVRLAYTQPYEQYF	TGTGCCAGCTCACCAGTTAGGCTAGCCTACACCCAACCCTACGAGCAGTACTTC
TRBV7-9	TRBD1	TRBJ1-1	.	CASSTWTGGGTEAFF	TGTGCCAGCAGCACCTGGACAGGGGGAGGCACTGAAGCTTTCTTT
TRBV29-1	.	TRBJ2-1	.	CSVKADYNEQFF	TGCAGCGTAAAGGCGGATTACAATGAGCAGTTCTTC
TRBV7-3	.	TRBJ2-1	.	CASSPLGGGPYNEQFF	TGTGCCAGCAGCCCCCTCGGCGGAGGGCCCTACAATGAGCAGTTCTTC